A single sample is the source of the 28 T cell receptor beta chains below, sequenced in a study of blood T cell repertoires in COVID-19 (dated by TCRdb to 2020 to 2021). Receptor libraries were prepared by the immunoSEQ multiplex PCR assay. In its TCRdb copy, this immuneACCESS table keeps in-frame sequences only and misses some clones. Where compared with another copy, unresolved V genes explain less than half of these, and the others have no known cause. For this sample there are tens of thousands of clones; around 94% appear just once. Approximately 0.37% of the sample belongs to the ten largest clones. The source material was peripheral blood. These receptors were obtained from a man between 50 and 59 years old with COVID-19, enrolled during active disease.

V usage is TRBV3-1 (or the pseudogene TRBV3-2) and J usage is TRBJ2-7; 9 bases are a match to TRBD2. Germline lookup yields CDR1 LGHDT and CDR2 YNNKEL (reference sequence). The V and J ends lost 5 bases and 2 bases, in that order; junction bases with no gene match: 4. The CDR3 loop spans 14 amino acids. The CDR3 spells CASSTLAGPYEQYF. The DNA for the CDR3 is TGTGCCAGCAGCACCCTAGCGGGGCCCTACGAGCAGTACTTC.

The chain is built from TRBV27 and TRBJ2-3; weak D call: TRBD1 (5 bases). This CDR3 has 14 residues. Germline lookup yields CDR1 MNHEY and CDR2 SMNVEV (reference sequence). V was clipped by 4 bases and J by 8 bases, with 16 bases between them. CDR3 DNA: TGTGCCAGCAGTTCAAAACAGGCTTGGGGTACGCAGTATTTT. It encodes CASSSKQAWGTQYF.

The CDR3 here is CASSEGLAGGLAYEQYF. CDR3 bases: TGTGCCAGCAGTGAAGGACTAGCGGGAGGGCTTGCGTACGAGCAGTACTTC. The V call is TRBV6-1, the J call TRBJ2-7; 14 positions agree with TRBD2. The CDR3 has 17 amino acids. Trimming at V came to 1 base and at J to 4 bases, leaving 6 bases not matched to a gene. The germline V gene has CDR1 MNHNS and CDR2 SASEGT.

The V and J genes are TRBV2 and TRBJ2-5, with TRBD2 matching over 12 bases. Looked up from germline, CDR1 is SNHLY and CDR2 is FYNNEI. The junction had 6 bases not matched to a gene; V was cut back by 6 bases and J by 4 bases. CDR3 length equals 15 residues. CDR3 nucleotide sequence: TGTGCCAGCAGGGCGACTAGCGGGAGAGCAGAGACCCAGTACTTC. Translating gives CASRATSGRAETQYF.

The rearrangement joins TRBV6-2 or TRBV6-3 to TRBJ2-1, with a possible D match to TRBD2 (6 bases). V lost 5 bases to trimming and J lost 3 bases, with 17 bases between them. The CDR3 spans 16 residues. CDR1 is MNHEY, CDR2 SVGEGT, per germline. The CDR3 here is CASSEGTGIFYNEQFF. The CDR3 region has the DNA TGTGCCAGCAGTGAGGGGACTGGGATTTTCTACAATGAGCAGTTCTTC.

This clone came up a few times. DNA for the CDR3: TGTGCCAGTAGGGGGATCGGGACTAGCGGAGGCAATGAGCAGTTCTTC. As protein: CASRGIGTSGGNEQFF. The chain joins TRBV19 to TRBJ2-1, with 11 bases matching TRBD2. This CDR3 is 16 amino acids long. V was pared by 6 bases and J by 6 bases, with 10 bases of the junction left unmatched. Per germline, CDR1 LNHDA and CDR2 SQIVND (reference sequence).

This clone was seen once. V gene TRBV18 combines with J gene TRBJ2-3; 7 bases agree with TRBD2. With V trimmed by 3 bases and J by 4 bases, 7 bases remained unmatched. Germline lookup yields CDR1 KGHSH and CDR2 LQKENI. The CDR3 runs to 15 residues. CDR3: CASSPLTSKADTQYF. The CDR3 nucleotides are TGTGCCAGCTCACCCCTGACTAGCAAGGCAGATACGCAGTATTTT.

The chain couples TRBV7-3 to TRBJ2-1; D not resolved. This CDR3 comprises 16 residues. The germline V gene has CDR1 SGHTA and CDR2 FQGTGA. The V gene lost 5 bases and the J gene lost 0 bases, with 14 bases spanning the gap. CDR3 sequence reads: CASSRTSLSSYNEQFF. CDR3 bases: TGTGCCAGCAGCCGAACGTCCCTAAGCTCCTACAATGAGCAGTTCTTC.

The chain carries TRBV7-2 and TRBJ2-7; D may be TRBD1 (6 bases). This CDR3 has 13 amino acids. V was cut by 1 base and J by 7 bases, with 11 bases left in between. The germline gives CDR1 SGHTA, CDR2 FQGNSA. CDR3 nucleotides: TGTGCCAGCAGCTTAGGAGGGGGTTGGGAGCAGTACTTC. Encoded protein: CASSLGGGWEQYF.

V is TRBV3-1 (or the pseudogene TRBV3-2) and J is TRBJ2-1, with D perhaps TRBD2 (5 bases). Germline V lookup: CDR1 LGHDT, CDR2 YNNKEL (reference sequence). With 4 bases removed from V and 7 bases from J, the gap between germline ends came to 17 bases. This CDR3 has 15 amino acids. This chain's CDR3 is CASSPMLGGFNEQFF. In nucleotides, the CDR3 is TGTGCCAGCAGCCCTATGCTCGGAGGATTTAATGAGCAGTTCTTC.

The V call is TRBV11-2, the J call TRBJ2-3, with 7 bases aligning to TRBD2. Trimming removed 6 bases from V and 1 base from J; junction bases left unmatched: 7. This CDR3 is 15 amino acids long. In germline, CDR1 is SGHAT, CDR2 FQNNGV. The CDR3 DNA follows: TGTGCCAGCAGGCGGCCAGGGAGGGGCACAGATACGCAGTATTTT. The encoded protein is CASRRPGRGTDTQYF.

V gene TRBV10-3 combines with J gene TRBJ2-7, with 9 bases lining up with TRBD1. This CDR3 region has 16 residues. V lost 2 bases to trimming and J lost 1 base; unmatched junction nucleotides: 6. CDR1 and CDR2 (germline): ENHRY, SYGVKD. The CDR3 sequence is CAISESADRGSYEQYF. DNA of the CDR3: TGTGCCATCAGTGAGAGCGCGGACAGGGGTTCCTACGAGCAGTACTTC.

The V and J genes are TRBV4-3 and TRBJ2-1, with 14 bases fitting TRBD2. The V segment lost 4 bases and the J segment 8 bases; nucleotides outside the gene matches: 4. The CDR3 extends over 15 amino acids. Germline CDR1 and CDR2: LGHNA and YSLEER. The CDR3 loop reads CASSRGTSGSHEQFF. The CDR3 DNA reads as TGCGCCAGCAGCCGGGGGACTAGCGGGAGTCATGAGCAGTTCTTC.

The chain carries TRBV7-2 and TRBJ2-7; 11 bases fit TRBD2. V lost 6 bases, J lost 3 bases, and 7 bases stayed unmatched. The CDR3 loop spans 15 amino acids. Germline V gene data show CDR1 as SGHTA and CDR2 as FQGNSA. CDR3 in DNA: TGTGCCAGCAGTCGACTAGCGGGATTCCTCTACGAGCAGTACTTC. It yields the protein CASSRLAGFLYEQYF.

V and J are TRBV11-3 and TRBJ2-2; TRBD1 matches at 8 bases. CDR3 size: 15 residues. In germline, CDR1 is SGHNT, CDR2 YENEEA. Trimming at V came to 5 bases and at J to 4 bases, leaving 6 bases not matched to a gene. Written as DNA, the CDR3 is TGTGCCAGCAGCCCCCGGACAGGGACCACCGGGGAGCTGTTTTTT. This gives the protein CASSPRTGTTGELFF.

The chain carries TRBV5-1 and TRBJ2-2; TRBD2 matches 10 bases. The V gene's germline CDR1 is SGHRS and CDR2 YFSETQ. Trimming at V came to 7 bases and at J to 4 bases, leaving 7 bases not matched to a gene. This CDR3 has 15 residues. Here the CDR3 DNA reads TGCGCCAGCTTCGCTAGCGGGAGTGGCACCGGGGAGCTGTTTTTT. Its protein product is CASFASGSGTGELFF.

CDR3 amino acids: CASSATGVTEAFF. The CDR3 bases are TGTGCCAGCAGCGCGACAGGGGTCACTGAAGCTTTCTTT. This chain joins TRBV9 and TRBJ1-1, with 8 positions matching TRBD1. The V segment lost 3 bases and the J segment 4 bases; nucleotides outside the gene matches: 2. Germline CDR1 is SGDLS and CDR2 is YYNGEE. CDR3 length: 13 residues.

This chain uses TRBV7-9 with TRBJ1-1, with 8 bases lining up with TRBD1. V was pared by 4 bases and J by 4 bases, with 8 bases of the junction left unmatched. Germline assignment: CDR1 SEHNR and CDR2 FQNEAQ (reference sequence). This CDR3 region has 15 residues. This CDR3 reads CASSSAGGWSTEAFF. The CDR3 DNA is TGTGCCAGCAGCTCTGCAGGGGGCTGGAGCACTGAAGCTTTCTTT.

J is TRBJ2-3 and V is TRBV7-2; 10 bases match TRBD2. Germline V gene sequence: CDR1 SGHTA, CDR2 FQGNSA. With 5 bases clipped from V and 8 bases from J, the junction kept 10 bases outside the gene matches. This CDR3 region has 15 residues. The CDR3 loop is CASSMTSGPAGTQYF. The CDR3 nucleotides are TGTGCCAGCAGCATGACTAGCGGGCCGGCAGGTACGCAGTATTTT.

The chain recombines TRBV9 with TRBJ1-1; the D is unclear. CDR3 length: 14 residues. V was shortened by 4 bases and J by 8 bases, with 18 bases between the two germline ends. Germline values: CDR1 SGDLS, CDR2 YYNGEE. The chain's CDR3 is CASSRTDPAVEAFF. CDR3 coding DNA: TGTGCCAGCAGCCGTACAGACCCCGCTGTAGAAGCTTTCTTT.

This chain joins TRBV5-1 and TRBJ2-7; 11 bases fit TRBD2. The CDR3 is 17 residues long. Germline V CDR1 and CDR2: SGHRS, YFSETQ. The V and J ends lost 4 bases and 4 bases, in that order; junction bases with no gene match: 13. CDR3 sequence reads: CASSGGYSGRATYEQYF. CDR3 nucleotides: TGCGCCAGCAGCGGGGGATATAGCGGGAGGGCCACGTACGAGCAGTACTTC.

The rearrangement uses TRBV5-1 and TRBJ2-2; D gene unclear. V shed 2 bases and J shed 1 base, with 6 bases lying between them. This CDR3 comprises 14 residues. The germline V gene encodes CDR1 SGHRS and CDR2 YFSETQ. CDR3 sequence reads: CASSFAGNTGELFF. The DNA for the CDR3 is TGCGCCAGCAGCTTCGCAGGGAACACCGGGGAGCTGTTTTTT.

The gene calls are TRBV19 and TRBJ1-5; no firm D call. Trimming pared 1 base from V and 5 bases from J, leaving 12 bases between. This CDR3 has 15 residues. Germline loops: CDR1 LNHDA, CDR2 SQIVND (reference sequence). The CDR3 is CASSIAGNQDQPQHF. The DNA of the CDR3 is TGTGCCAGTAGTATAGCCGGGAATCAGGATCAGCCCCAGCATTTT.

This chain links TRBV7-8 with TRBJ2-2; 8 positions agree with TRBD2. Germline V CDR1 and CDR2: SGHVS, FQNEAQ. The CDR3 contains 15 residues. Trimming at V came to 7 bases and at J to 2 bases, leaving 6 bases not matched to a gene. The CDR3 coding sequence is TGTGCCAGCACCCAACTAGCGGTCAACACCGGGGAGCTGTTTTTT. Its protein product is CASTQLAVNTGELFF. Together with reference TRBV7-8 and TRBJ2-2, the CDR3 gives the full variable domain: GAGVSQSPRYKVAKRGQDVALRCDPISGHVSLFWYQQALGQGPEFLTYFQNEAQLDKSGLPSDRFFAERPEGSVSTLKIQRTQQEDSAVYLCASTQLAVNTGELFFGEGSRLTVL.

V and J are TRBV11-2 and TRBJ2-1, with D possibly being TRBD1 (6 bases). The CDR3 runs 15 residues. Germline V gives CDR1 SGHAT, CDR2 FQNNGV. V dropped 5 bases and J dropped 2 bases, with 13 bases sitting between them. CDR3 region: CASSTGLGPYNEQFF. The DNA for the CDR3 is TGTGCCAGCAGCACAGGGTTGGGGCCCTACAATGAGCAGTTCTTC.

The chain recombines TRBV5-6 with TRBJ2-5; 10 nucleotides match TRBD2. Looked up from germline, CDR1 is SGHDT and CDR2 is YYEEEE. This CDR3 contains 16 residues. V lost 4 bases and J lost 2; bases outside the gene matches: 8. The CDR3 region is CASSLPTSGTQETQYF. DNA of the CDR3: TGTGCCAGCAGCCTACCTACTAGCGGGACACAAGAGACCCAGTACTTC.

The V and J genes are TRBV4-1 and TRBJ1-2; D uncertain. V was cut by 0 bases and J by 0 bases, with 11 bases left in between. CDR3 size: 16 residues. Per the germline V gene, CDR1 is MGHRA and CDR2 is YSYEKL. As DNA, the CDR3 is TGCGCCAGCAGCCAAGATTACACAGCAACTAACTATGGCTACACCTTC. Its translation is CASSQDYTATNYGYTF.

The chain recombines TRBV5-1 with TRBJ1-4, with D possibly matching TRBD1 (6 bases). There are 15 residues in the CDR3. Germline V CDR1 and CDR2: SGHRS, YFSETQ. V lost 0 bases to trimming and J lost 8 bases, with 14 bases between them. The CDR3 nucleotides are TGCGCCAGCAGCTTGGGAGCAGGGGCAGGGGAAAAACTGTTTTTT. As protein: CASSLGAGAGEKLFF.